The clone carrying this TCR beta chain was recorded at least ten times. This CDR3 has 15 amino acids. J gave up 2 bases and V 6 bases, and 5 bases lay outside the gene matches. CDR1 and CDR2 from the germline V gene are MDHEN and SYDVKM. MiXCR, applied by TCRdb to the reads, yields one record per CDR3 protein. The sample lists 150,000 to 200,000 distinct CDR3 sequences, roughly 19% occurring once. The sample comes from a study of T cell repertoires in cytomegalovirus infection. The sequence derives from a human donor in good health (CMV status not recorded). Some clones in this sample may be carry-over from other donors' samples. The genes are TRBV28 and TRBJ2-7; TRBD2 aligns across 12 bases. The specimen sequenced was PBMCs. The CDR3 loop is CASSQTSGGTYEQYF. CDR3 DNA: TGTGCCAGCAGCCAGACTAGCGGGGGTACCTACGAGCAGTACTTC.